This T cell receptor beta chain was observed in a study of OX40 agonist ivuxolimab in advanced cancers. Overall study context: Ivuxolimab, which is an agonistic anti-OX40 (CD134) antibody, was administered to the patients.

Clones were sequenced by immunoSEQ multiplex PCR, and TCRdb holds only the in-frame ones, with some missing. Of tens of thousands of clones listed, 82% are singletons. Germline V gives CDR1 LNHDA, CDR2 SQIVND (reference sequence). The CDR3 is 12 residues long. V lost 1 base and J lost 12; bases outside the gene matches: 6. The sequenced sample was CD4+ or CD8+ T cells sorted from blood, obtained in a trial of the OX40 agonist ivuxolimab. The chain couples TRBV19 to TRBJ2-7; 7 nucleotides align to TRBD2. This sequence originates from an adult with an advanced solid tumor such as melanoma, head and neck, liver or kidney cancer. CDR3 sequence reads: CASSIAQREMYF. The CDR3 DNA follows: TGTGCCAGTAGTATAGCCCAGCGGGAAATGTACTTC.